This entry lists 21 T cell receptor beta chains sequenced from one sample in a study of blood T cell repertoires in COVID-19. The table came from immunoSEQ multiplex PCR; TCRdb's copy has only in-frame clones and leaves some out. The data show a few hundred thousand clones, roughly 90% seen once. Specimen: PBMCs or T cells enriched from blood (not recorded which). The receptors stem from a woman aged 30 to 39 who had recovered from COVID-19.

The rearrangement uses TRBV28 and TRBJ1-5, with D possibly matching TRBD1 (6 bases). CDR3 length: 16 residues. The V end lost 7 bases, the J end lost 5 bases, and 21 bases lay between the germline ends. Germline V gene lookup returns CDR1 MDHEN and CDR2 SYDVKM. The CDR3 region has the DNA TGTGCCAGCAAAACGTATCTAAGGGGGAAGGATCAGCCCCAGCATTTT. Residues: CASKTYLRGKDQPQHF.

The chain uses TRBV18 and TRBJ1-2; TRBD1 might be the D (5 bases). Germline V gene sequence: CDR1 KGHSH, CDR2 LQKENI. The length of the CDR3 is 13 residues. The V gene lost 6 bases and the J gene lost 7 bases, with 15 bases spanning the gap. The CDR3 reads CASSPDSTPGYTF. CDR3 sequence (DNA): TGTGCCAGCTCTCCTGACAGCACCCCTGGCTACACCTTC.

The rearrangement links TRBV4-1 to TRBJ1-2; D might be TRBD1 (5 bases). The CDR3 contains 16 residues. The germline V gene encodes CDR1 MGHRA and CDR2 YSYEKL. V lost 0 bases and J 2 bases, leaving 13 bases between the germline ends. This CDR3 reads CASSQDGHGKNYGYTF. DNA of the CDR3: TGCGCCAGCAGCCAAGACGGACACGGCAAGAACTATGGCTACACCTTC.

The chain links TRBV11-3 to TRBJ1-6; a weak D match, TRBD1 (5 bases). The germline V gene has CDR1 SGHNT and CDR2 YENEEA. The CDR3 length is 14 residues. Trimming shortened V by 3 bases and J by 7 bases, and 10 bases separated the two germline ends. The chain's CDR3 is CASSFETANSPLHF. CDR3 DNA sequence: TGTGCCAGCAGCTTCGAGACAGCCAATTCACCCCTCCACTTT.

This sequence joins TRBV6-5 and TRBJ1-2; tentative D call: TRBD1 (6 bases). The CDR3 is 14 residues long. From germline, CDR1 is MNHEY and CDR2 SVGAGI. V was clipped by 4 bases and J by 7 bases, with 16 bases between them. The chain's CDR3 is CASSSQGTLGGYTF. The CDR3 nucleotides read TGTGCCAGCAGTTCACAGGGAACCCTAGGTGGCTACACCTTC.

V usage is TRBV24-1 and J usage is TRBJ1-5, with D possibly being TRBD1 (6 bases). The V end was cut by 5 bases, the J end by 6 bases, with 16 bases between. This CDR3 has 15 amino acids. Germline V gene data show CDR1 as KGHDR and CDR2 as SFDVKD. The CDR3, as DNA: TGTGCCACCAGTGTAGGGCCAGGGGTGAGTCAGCCCCAGCATTTT. Amino acid sequence: CATSVGPGVSQPQHF.

The DNA for the CDR3 is TGTGCCAGCAGCTTGGATCCAGGGGAAGGCTACACCTTC. Its translation: CASSLDPGEGYTF. This sequence joins TRBV5-4 and TRBJ1-2, with D maybe TRBD1 (6 bases). The CDR3 is made up of 13 amino acids. V was shortened by 0 bases and J by 8 bases, with 11 bases between the two germline ends. Germline assignment: CDR1 SGHNT and CDR2 YYREEE (reference sequence).

CDR3 region: CASSPPFRGLSIYEQYF. CDR3 nucleotide sequence: TGTGCCAGCTCACCACCGTTCCGTGGACTTAGTATCTACGAGCAGTACTTC. The V and J genes are TRBV18 and TRBJ2-7, with a weak D call TRBD2 (5 bases). This CDR3 contains 17 residues. The ends were cut back, 0 bases at V and 3 bases at J, with 18 bases in the middle. Germline CDR1 KGHSH, CDR2 LQKENI. Filled out from reference TRBV18 and TRBJ2-7, the complete variable domain reads NAGVMQNPRHLVRRRGQEARLRCSPMKGHSHVYWYRQLPEEGLKFMVYLQKENIIDESGMPKERFSAEFPKEGPSILRIQQVVRGDSAAYFCASSPPFRGLSIYEQYFGPGTRLTVT.

The chain links TRBV27 to TRBJ1-1, with D possibly matching TRBD1 (5 bases). V lost 6 bases, J lost 1 base, and 12 bases lay in between. The CDR3 extends over 14 amino acids. Germline CDR1 is MNHEY and CDR2 is SMNVEV (reference sequence). The DNA of the CDR3 is TGTGCCAGCAGGACAGATGGTCGGAACACTGAAGCTTTCTTT. It translates to CASRTDGRNTEAFF.

This chain joins TRBV5-4 and TRBJ2-5, with 10 bases lining up with TRBD2. This CDR3 has 16 amino acids. The germline V gene encodes CDR1 SGHNT and CDR2 YYREEE (reference sequence). With 6 bases clipped from V and 1 base from J, the junction kept 9 bases outside the gene matches. In nucleotides, the CDR3 is TGTGCCAGCAATGGGGGGGGACTAGCGACCCAAGAGACCCAGTACTTC. It yields the protein CASNGGGLATQETQYF.

The rearrangement joins TRBV5-4 to TRBJ1-1; no reliable D call. V was trimmed by 0 bases and J by 1 base, leaving 10 bases between them. The CDR3 totals 15 residues. CDR1 and CDR2 (germline): SGHNT, YYREEE (reference sequence). CDR3: CASSLASDSNTEAFF. As DNA, the CDR3 is TGTGCCAGCAGCTTGGCCTCTGACTCGAACACTGAAGCTTTCTTT.

This sequence joins TRBV11-3 and TRBJ2-6, with 11 bases matching TRBD1. With 5 bases clipped from V and 0 bases from J, the junction kept 3 bases outside the gene matches. The CDR3 has 17 residues. Germline V lookup: CDR1 SGHNT, CDR2 YENEEA. CDR3: CASSPGTGGSGANVLTF. The CDR3 DNA reads as TGTGCCAGCAGCCCCGGGACAGGGGGCTCTGGGGCCAACGTCCTGACTTTC.

The chain is built from TRBV29-1 and TRBJ1-1, with 9 bases that match TRBD1. The CDR3 extends over 10 amino acids. The V gene end was trimmed by 7 bases and the J gene end by 11 bases; junction bases not matched to a gene: 5. Germline values: CDR1 SQVTM, CDR2 ANQGSEA. The CDR3 region has the DNA TGCAGCGCCCGGGACAGGGAGGCTTTCTTT. Its translation is CSARDREAFF.

Of note for this clone: At one of its ends the junction is not consistent with the germline gene, which may arise from a read error. The chain combines TRBV7-7 with TRBJ2-3; D ambiguous. The CDR3 consists of 14 residues. Germline CDR1 and CDR2: SSHAT and FNYEAQ (reference sequence). The CDR3 reads CASSLVYDTDAQYF. The DNA of the CDR3 is TGTGCTAGCAGCTTAGTTTACGACACAGATGCGCAGTATTTT.

J is TRBJ1-6 and V is TRBV5-5; D gene unclear. Trimming shortened V by 4 bases and J by 5 bases, and 4 bases separated the two germline ends. The germline gives CDR1 SGHKS, CDR2 YYEKEE (reference sequence). The CDR3 loop spans 12 amino acids. This chain's CDR3 is CASSHDNSPLHF. The DNA of the CDR3 is TGTGCCAGCAGCCATGATAATTCACCCCTCCACTTT. Drawing the rest from reference TRBV5-5 and TRBJ1-6, the complete variable domain is DAGVTQSPTHLIKTRGQQVTLRCSPISGHKSVSWYQQVLGQGPQFIFQYYEKEERGRGNFPDRFSARQFPNYSSELNVNALLLGDSALYLCASSHDNSPLHFGNGTRLTVT.

The rearrangement joins TRBV18 to TRBJ2-7; 8 nucleotides agree with TRBD1. CDR1 is KGHSH, CDR2 LQKENI, per germline. V lost 3 bases to trimming and J lost 5 bases; unmatched junction nucleotides: 6. The CDR3 has 14 residues. The CDR3 DNA sequence: TGTGCCAGCTCACCGGGACAGGTTCTGGACGAGCAGTACTTC. It codes for CASSPGQVLDEQYF.

The V gene is TRBV7-6, the J gene TRBJ2-3, with D perhaps matching TRBD2 (6 bases). With 8 bases removed from V and 5 bases from J, the gap between germline ends came to 14 bases. The CDR3 covers 13 residues. Germline V gene lookup returns CDR1 SGHVS and CDR2 FNYEAQ. CDR3 nucleotides: TGTGCCAGCGGGACTTTAGAAGGAGATACGCAGTATTTT. As protein: CASGTLEGDTQYF.

This clone was seen just once. The chain carries TRBV7-2 and TRBJ2-7, with TRBD2 identical over 7 bases. Germline lookup yields CDR1 SGHTA and CDR2 FQGNSA. The junction had 12 bases not matched to a gene; V was cut back by 5 bases and J by 2 bases. This CDR3 spans 16 amino acids. The CDR3 region has the DNA TGTGCCAGCAGCCCCATGGGGGAGGGGACCCCCTACGAGCAGTACTTC. Amino acids: CASSPMGEGTPYEQYF.

The gene calls are TRBV10-3 and TRBJ1-2, with D possibly matching TRBD1 (6 bases). The CDR3 covers 12 residues. Trimming pared 7 bases from V and 5 bases from J, leaving 11 bases between. Germline V gives CDR1 ENHRY, CDR2 SYGVKD. CDR3 protein: CAITPQGYGYTF. The CDR3 bases are TGTGCCATCACCCCTCAGGGGTATGGCTACACCTTC.

The gene calls are TRBV11-3 and TRBJ1-3, with D possibly matching TRBD1 (6 bases). Trimming shortened V by 6 bases and J by 1 base, and 10 bases separated the two germline ends. Germline loops: CDR1 SGHNT, CDR2 YENEEA. The CDR3 runs to 14 residues. This CDR3 is CASRLTGSGNTIYF. The CDR3 DNA reads as TGTGCCAGCAGACTAACAGGGTCTGGAAACACCATATATTTT.

The chain employs TRBV6-5 and TRBJ2-4; 7 bases align to TRBD1. Germline V gene lookup returns CDR1 MNHEY and CDR2 SVGAGI. Trimming cost V 0 bases and J 6 bases; bases outside gene matches: 8. The CDR3 consists of 16 residues. In DNA, the CDR3 is TGTGCCAGCAGTTACTCATTACAAGGGGGCGGAAACATTCAGTACTTC. This sequence encodes CASSYSLQGGGNIQYF.